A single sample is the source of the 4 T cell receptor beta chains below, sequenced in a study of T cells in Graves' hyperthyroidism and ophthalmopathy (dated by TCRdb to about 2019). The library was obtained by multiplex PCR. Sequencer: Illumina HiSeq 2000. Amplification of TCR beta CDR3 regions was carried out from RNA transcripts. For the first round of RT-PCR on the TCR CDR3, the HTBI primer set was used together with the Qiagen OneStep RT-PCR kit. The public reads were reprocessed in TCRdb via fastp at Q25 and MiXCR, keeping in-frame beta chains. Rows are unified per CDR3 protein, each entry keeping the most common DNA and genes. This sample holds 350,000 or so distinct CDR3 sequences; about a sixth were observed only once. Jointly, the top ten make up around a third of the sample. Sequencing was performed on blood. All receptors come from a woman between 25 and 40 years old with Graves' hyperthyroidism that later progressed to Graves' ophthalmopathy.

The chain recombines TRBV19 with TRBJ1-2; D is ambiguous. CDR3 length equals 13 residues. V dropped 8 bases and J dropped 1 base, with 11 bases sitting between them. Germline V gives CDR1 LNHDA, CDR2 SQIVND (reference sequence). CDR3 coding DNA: TGTGCCAGTTCACCTGACCATAACTATGGCTACACCTTC. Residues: CASSPDHNYGYTF.

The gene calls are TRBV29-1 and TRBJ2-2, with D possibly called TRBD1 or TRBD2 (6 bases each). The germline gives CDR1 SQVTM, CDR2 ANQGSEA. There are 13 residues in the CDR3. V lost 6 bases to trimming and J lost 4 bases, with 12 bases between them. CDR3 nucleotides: TGCAGCGTCTGGGGGGCGAGCACCGGGGAGCTGTTTTTT. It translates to CSVWGASTGELFF.

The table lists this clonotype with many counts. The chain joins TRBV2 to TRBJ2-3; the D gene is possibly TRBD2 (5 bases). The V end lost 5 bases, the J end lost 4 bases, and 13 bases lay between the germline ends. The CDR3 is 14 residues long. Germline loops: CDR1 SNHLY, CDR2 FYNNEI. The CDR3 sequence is CASSRGLIADTQYF. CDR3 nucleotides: TGTGCCAGCAGTCGGGGTCTTATTGCAGATACGCAGTATTTT.

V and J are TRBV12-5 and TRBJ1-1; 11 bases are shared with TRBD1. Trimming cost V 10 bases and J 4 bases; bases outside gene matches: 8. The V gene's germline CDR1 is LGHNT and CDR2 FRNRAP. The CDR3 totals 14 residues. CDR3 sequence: CATFSGTGGTEAFF. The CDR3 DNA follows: TGTGCTACCTTTTCCGGGACAGGGGGCACTGAAGCTTTCTTT.